The sequence of this T cell receptor (beta chain) was determined in a study of blood T cell repertoires in COVID-19 (dated by TCRdb to about 2020). About the full investigation: Samples covering the acute and convalescent phases of COVID-19 were provided by collaborators in the United States, Italy and Spain. The dataset comprised deeply sampled blood TCRbeta repertoires from subjects exposed to, actively infected with, or recovered from COVID-19. The repertoires were released in a freely available public database intended as a resource for research on the immune response to SARS-CoV-2. HLA class I and class II types, where available, came from metadata supplied by the sample provider rather than from assay-based typing. The material from the prospective study consisted of cDNA or gDNA derived from T cells, B-cell-depleted T cells, or PBMCs. Samples came from the ongoing ImmuneRACE study (first 160 participants) plus 1,254 subjects from 6 global collaborators. Nearly every sample came with metadata listing a de-identified subject ID, COVID-19 status, age in years and sex. General study outcomes and caveats: Clinical and demographic metadata were provided uncurated, with the amount varying by source and participant.

Including the terminal cysteine and phenylalanine, the CDR3 comprises 15 residues. The CDR3 DNA has 45 bases and is translated from base 1. The trim is 0 bases for V and 2 bases for J, with a gap of 9 bases between the germline ends. The germline V gene gives CDR1 as SGHRS and CDR2 as YFSETQ. The immunoSEQ Assay, a bias-controlled multiplex PCR, was used to amplify TCRbeta CDR3 regions from genomic DNA. For the original study's pipeline: Within the assay, amplification of reference gene primers was used to estimate how many nucleated cells each sample contained. To quantify the absolute abundance of each unique TCRbeta CDR3 rearrangement, sequence reads were collapsed and filtered. For each sample, productive Simpson clonality was calculated by taking the square root of Simpson's diversity index across productive rearrangements. TCRdb stores this immuneACCESS table with in-frame sequences only. Part of the clones is absent; in the studies checked, under half of the shortfall reflects unresolved V genes, and no reason is known for the rest. V and J calls and clone size are those listed in that table; D and trimming were worked out from the DNA. The sample table holds about 330,000 clones, of which about 87% were seen once. Clones ranked in the top ten supply more than 5% of the sample.

Comments on this clone: It lacks a known antigen. Nothing much larger sits one base from this clone, and base qualities are not available. Additional DNA sequences in this sample encode the identical CDR3.

Enrolling through a virtual design, the prospective study's participants ranged in age from about 18 to 89 years and lived across some 23 United States geographic areas. In the prospective study, participants were assigned to cohorts based on the clinical history participants reported in a screening survey and a study questionnaire. For ImmuneRACE Cohort 3, a participant was defined as recovered based on two consecutive negative NP/OP PCR tests, clearance by a healthcare professional, or resolution of symptoms. Mobile phlebotomists in the prospective study collected whole blood, serum and a nasopharyngeal or oropharyngeal swab from every participant. Over a roughly 2-month period, participants in the prospective study had the option of providing additional blood draws and questionnaires. Prospective study blood samples were shipped either frozen or at room temperature before DNA extraction.

The sequence was obtained from a man aged 30 to 45 who had recovered from COVID-19. Sequencing was performed on PBMCs or T cells enriched from blood (not recorded which). Recombination connected TRBV5-1 to TRBJ2-1; a weak D assignment points to TRBD2 (5 bases agree). The DNA reads TGCGCCAGCAGCTTGGACGGAGGCCCCTACAATGAGCAGTTCTTC. This translates into CASSLDGGPYNEQFF.